The entry below describes one TCR beta chain. The antigen is unknown. Calling Graves' hyperthyroidism stable meant ophthalmopathy did not progress within 18 months. The sample originates from a study of T cells in Graves' hyperthyroidism and ophthalmopathy. RNA transcripts served as the template for amplifying TCR beta CDR3 regions. The TCR CDR3 first-round RT-PCR relied on the HTBI primer set. One entry per CDR3 protein, called by TCRdb with MiXCR from the multiplex PCR reads. The data contain approximately 500,000 distinct CDR3 sequences, approximately 44% of them singletons. The CDR3 consists of 17 residues. Trimming removed 0 bases from V and 4 bases from J, with 19 bases in between. The V gene's germline CDR1 is MNHEY and CDR2 SVGAGI. Overall study findings and caveats: Expanded thyroid clonotypes (above 0.001) were mostly also found in blood. Researchers report that a 13 V-J model separated ophthalmopathy from stable hyperthyroidism.

Sequenced input: peripheral blood or thyroid tissue (not recorded which). This receptor was taken from a woman younger than 30 with Graves' hyperthyroidism. The chain employs TRBV6-5 and TRBJ2-7; maybe TRBD1 (6 bases). In DNA form, the CDR3 reads TGTGCCAGCAGTTACTCCCAGGGATTTAGCCAGGGGTACGAGCAGTACTTC. This gives the protein CASSYSQGFSQGYEQYF.